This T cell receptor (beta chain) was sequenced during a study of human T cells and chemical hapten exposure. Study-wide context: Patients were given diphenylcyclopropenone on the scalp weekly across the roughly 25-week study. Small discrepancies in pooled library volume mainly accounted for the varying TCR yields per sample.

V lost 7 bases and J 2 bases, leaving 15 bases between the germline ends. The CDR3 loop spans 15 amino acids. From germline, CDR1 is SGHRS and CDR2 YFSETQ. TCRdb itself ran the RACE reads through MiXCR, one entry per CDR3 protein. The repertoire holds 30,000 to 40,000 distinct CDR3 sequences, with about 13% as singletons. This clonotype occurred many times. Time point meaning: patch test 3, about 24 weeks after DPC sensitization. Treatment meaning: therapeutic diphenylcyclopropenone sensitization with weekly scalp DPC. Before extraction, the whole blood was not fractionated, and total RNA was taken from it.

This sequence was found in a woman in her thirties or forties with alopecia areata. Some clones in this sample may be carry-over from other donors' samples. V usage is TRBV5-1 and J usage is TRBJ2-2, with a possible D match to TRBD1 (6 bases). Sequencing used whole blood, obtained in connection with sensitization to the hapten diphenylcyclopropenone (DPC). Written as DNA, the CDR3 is TGCGCCAGCTGCCAGGGGACAACCAACACCGGGGAGCTGTTTTTT. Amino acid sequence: CASCQGTTNTGELFF.